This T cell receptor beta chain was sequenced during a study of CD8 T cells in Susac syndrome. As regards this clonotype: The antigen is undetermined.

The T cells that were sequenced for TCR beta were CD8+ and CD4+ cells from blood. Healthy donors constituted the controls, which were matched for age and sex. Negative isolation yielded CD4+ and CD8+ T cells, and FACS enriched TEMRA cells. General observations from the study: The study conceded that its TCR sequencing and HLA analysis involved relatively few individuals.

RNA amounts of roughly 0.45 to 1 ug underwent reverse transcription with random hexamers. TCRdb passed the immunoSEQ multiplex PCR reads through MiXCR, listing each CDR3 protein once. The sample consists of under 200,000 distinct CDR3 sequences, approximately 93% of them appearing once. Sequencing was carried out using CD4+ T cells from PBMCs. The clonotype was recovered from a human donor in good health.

CDR3 residues: CASSRQGSGELFF. The CDR3, as DNA: TGTGCCAGCAGCCGACAGGGATCCGGGGAGCTGTTTTTT. The chain combines TRBV7-9 with TRBJ2-2, with TRBD1 matching 7 bases. Losses at the gene ends were 5 bases for V and 6 bases for J; bases not matched to a gene: 3. The CDR3 sequence is 13 residues long. Germline V gene sequence: CDR1 SEHNR, CDR2 FQNEAQ (reference sequence).